The next 26 T cell receptor beta chains were all read from a single sample in a study of naive and memory T cell subsets. Study conclusions and caveats: Especially in CD8 cells, naive repertoires contained a few larger clonotypes, possibly CD45RA-re-expressing memory cells.

The beta constant-region primer was an equimolar mix of two oligonucleotides covering TRBC1 and TRBC2. Four rounds of PCR amplified the ligated cDNA using nested alpha and beta constant-region primers plus SP2. TCRdb reprocessed the UMI-ligation and nested PCR reads via MiXCR and lists one record per CDR3 protein. The sample includes about 140,000 distinct CDR3 sequences, approximately 20% seen only once; the top ten take around 0.63%. These receptors lack a known antigen. Sequencing was carried out using naive CD8+ T cells from blood. Source of these receptors: a human donor in good health.

V is TRBV12-3 or TRBV12-4 and J is TRBJ1-1; D possibly corresponds to TRBD1 (6 bases). This CDR3 comprises 14 residues. The germline V and J ends were trimmed by 7 bases and 3 bases, with 15 bases remaining between them. The CDR3 here is CASTNTGQDTEAFF. Written as DNA, the CDR3 is TGTGCCAGCACTAACACAGGGCAGGACACTGAAGCTTTCTTT.

In its sample, this clonotype was seen a few times. The rearrangement joins TRBV7-9 to TRBJ2-1, with D uncertain. V shed 7 bases and J shed 8 bases, with 12 bases lying between them. Per germline, CDR1 SEHNR and CDR2 FQNEAQ (reference sequence). The CDR3 consists of 12 residues. The CDR3 bases are TGTGCCAGCACCCTGGGTGGGGATGAGCAGTTCTTC. Residues: CASTLGGDEQFF.

This rearrangement joins TRBV25-1 to TRBJ2-7, with a tentative D call TRBD2 (6 bases). This CDR3 has 11 residues. Germline values: CDR1 MGHDK, CDR2 SYGVNS. V lost 7 bases to trimming and J lost 6 bases, with 10 bases between them. CDR3 DNA: TGTGCCAGCATCGGGGGATCCGAGCAGTACTTC. Residues: CASIGGSEQYF.

The gene calls are TRBV6-5 and TRBJ2-7; 8 nucleotides align to TRBD2. The germline V gene has CDR1 MNHEY and CDR2 SVGAGI. The J segment lost 2 bases and the V segment lost 2 bases, leaving 14 bases of the junction unmatched. The CDR3 is 18 residues long. CDR3 coding DNA: TGTGCCAGCAGTTACACCCAGCCGCTGGCGGGAGGCACCTACGAGCAGTACTTC. Residues: CASSYTQPLAGGTYEQYF.

This clonotype was seen ten or more times. This sequence joins TRBV6-2 or TRBV6-3 and TRBJ2-1; D unclear. Per the germline V gene, CDR1 is MNHEY and CDR2 is SVGEGT. V was cut by 8 bases and J by 0 bases, with 11 bases left in between. The CDR3 covers 14 residues. CDR3 coding DNA: TGTGCCAGCTCCCGGATGAGCTCCTACAATGAGCAGTTCTTC. Encoded protein: CASSRMSSYNEQFF.

The rearrangement joins TRBV29-1 to TRBJ1-1; no firm D call. This CDR3 contains 12 residues. CDR1 is SQVTM, CDR2 ANQGSEA, per germline. Trimming removed 7 bases from V and 3 bases from J, with 12 bases in between. The CDR3: CSAEMLHTEAFF. The CDR3 DNA sequence: TGCAGCGCCGAAATGTTGCACACTGAAGCTTTCTTT.

The chain joins TRBV15 to TRBJ2-3; tentatively, D is TRBD1 or TRBD2 (5 bases each). CDR1 is LNHNV and CDR2 is YYDKDF in the germline V gene (reference sequence). CDR3 length: 14 residues. Trimming shortened V by 11 bases and J by 2 bases, and 17 bases separated the two germline ends. The CDR3: CAAWDGRNTDTQYF. CDR3 DNA: TGTGCCGCGTGGGACGGACGAAACACAGATACGCAGTATTTT.

This clonotype has only one observation. This chain links TRBV28 with TRBJ2-5; tentatively, D is TRBD1 (5 bases). The V and J ends lost 4 bases and 3 bases respectively, with 21 bases between them. Germline V gene data show CDR1 as MDHEN and CDR2 as SYDVKM. The CDR3 runs 17 residues. The CDR3 DNA follows: TGTGCCAGCAGTTACGCCTATGGCACAGGTCCCAAAGAGACCCAGTACTTC. It yields the protein CASSYAYGTGPKETQYF.

This rearrangement joins TRBV28 to TRBJ2-1; the D call may be TRBD1 or TRBD2 (5 bases each). Germline V gene sequence: CDR1 MDHEN, CDR2 SYDVKM. The CDR3 runs 15 residues. V was clipped by 5 bases and J by 4 bases, with 15 bases between them. CDR3 coding DNA: TGTGCCAGCAGTACCGGGACGGATTTTTACAATGAGCAGTTCTTC. It yields the protein CASSTGTDFYNEQFF.

The J gene is TRBJ1-1, the V gene TRBV7-9; D gene uncertain. The germline gives CDR1 SEHNR, CDR2 FQNEAQ (reference sequence). This CDR3 has 12 residues. Trimming took 10 bases from V and 1 from J, leaving 10 bases between them. CDR3: CAIRTENTEAFF. The CDR3 DNA follows: TGTGCCATCCGGACTGAGAACACTGAAGCTTTCTTT.

This chain uses TRBV5-1 with TRBJ2-1, with D unclear. Germline V lookup: CDR1 SGHRS, CDR2 YFSETQ. The CDR3 is 16 residues long. V lost 6 bases and J lost 0, with 16 bases in between. The CDR3 loop reads CASTQSGVSSYNEQFF. CDR3 nucleotides: TGCGCCAGCACCCAGTCTGGAGTTAGCTCCTACAATGAGCAGTTCTTC.

The chain links TRBV7-3 to TRBJ1-1; the D gene is possibly TRBD1 (6 bases). From germline, CDR1 is SGHTA and CDR2 FQGTGA. Trimming stripped 3 bases from V and 4 bases from J, with 15 bases between. This CDR3 comprises 15 residues. The CDR3 region has the DNA TGTGCCAGCAGCTTCGAAGGGGGGCATGGCACTGAAGCTTTCTTT. Amino acids: CASSFEGGHGTEAFF. The full variable domain, completed using reference TRBV7-3 and TRBJ1-1, is GAGVSQTPSNKVTEKGKYVELRCDPISGHTALYWYRQSLGQGPEFLIYFQGTGAADDSGLPNDRFFAVRPEGSVSTLKIQRTERGDSAVYLCASSFEGGHGTEAFFGQGTRLTVV.

This clonotype appeared a few times. CDR3 region: CASSQERGEAFF. The CDR3 coding sequence is TGTGCCAGCAGCCAAGAAAGGGGGGAAGCTTTCTTT. The chain has TRBV3-1 and TRBJ1-1, with TRBD1 as a possible D gene (6 bases). Germline V lookup: CDR1 LGHDT, CDR2 YNNKEL (reference sequence). V lost 0 bases, J lost 8 bases, and 7 bases lay in between. The CDR3 is made up of 12 amino acids.

In its sample, this clonotype was seen many times. DNA of the CDR3: TGTGCCAGCACCAGTGCATCTCAGGGGCGACAGCCCCAGCATTTT. It codes for CASTSASQGRQPQHF. The V and J genes are TRBV12-3 or TRBV12-4 and TRBJ1-5; D may be TRBD1 (6 bases). The CDR3 contains 15 residues. The V end lost 7 bases, the J end lost 7 bases, and 20 bases lay between the germline ends.

The V gene is TRBV28, the J gene TRBJ2-5, with D hard to call. The V and J ends lost 6 bases and 2 bases respectively, with 7 bases between them. Germline V gene lookup returns CDR1 MDHEN and CDR2 SYDVKM. The CDR3 spans 12 residues. The CDR3 coding sequence is TGTGCCAGCAGCGAACCTCAAGAGACCCAGTACTTC. It encodes CASSEPQETQYF.

The J gene is TRBJ2-7, the V gene TRBV28; 7 bases are shared with TRBD1. CDR1 and CDR2 (germline): MDHEN, SYDVKM. The CDR3 has 14 amino acids. J was trimmed by 3 bases and V by 6 bases; bases with no gene match: 8. The CDR3 coding sequence is TGTGCCAGCAGCCGGACAGGAAGTTACTACGAGCAGTACTTC. Protein product: CASSRTGSYYEQYF.

This clonotype was picked up a small number of times. The rearrangement links TRBV7-9 to TRBJ2-3; 8 nucleotides line up with TRBD2. The CDR3 runs to 15 residues. From germline, CDR1 is SEHNR and CDR2 FQNEAQ (reference sequence). The ends lost 7 bases at V and 0 bases at J; junction bases unmatched: 6. The CDR3 DNA reads TGTGCCAGCACGGCGACTAGCGATAGCACAGATACGCAGTATTTT. Amino acids: CASTATSDSTDTQYF.

V usage is TRBV9 and J usage is TRBJ2-7; 8 positions match TRBD1. This CDR3 has 15 residues. The V segment lost 4 bases and the J segment 5 bases; nucleotides outside the gene matches: 11. Germline V lookup: CDR1 SGDLS, CDR2 YYNGEE. The CDR3 reads CASSTQTGAVDEQYF. The DNA of the CDR3 is TGTGCCAGCAGCACTCAGACAGGGGCTGTTGACGAGCAGTACTTC.

This clonotype was seen once. This CDR3 is CASSIAGGGPNSYEQYF. CDR3 nucleotide sequence: TGTGCCAGTAGTATAGCTGGGGGAGGGCCCAACTCCTACGAGCAGTACTTC. The rearrangement joins TRBV19 to TRBJ2-7; 7 bases agree with TRBD2. The V segment lost 1 base and the J segment 0 bases; nucleotides outside the gene matches: 9. CDR1 and CDR2 (germline): LNHDA, SQIVND (reference sequence). The CDR3 is made up of 17 amino acids.

The chain recombines TRBV28 with TRBJ1-1; a possible D gene is TRBD1 (5 bases). CDR3 length equals 17 residues. V was pared by 8 bases and J by 1 base, with 23 bases between. Per germline, CDR1 MDHEN and CDR2 SYDVKM. The CDR3 is CASARGGHPWGNTEAFF. CDR3 coding DNA: TGTGCCAGCGCCCGGGGTGGACACCCCTGGGGGAACACTGAAGCTTTCTTT.

This rearrangement joins TRBV20-1 to TRBJ2-7; D is unclear. Trimming left V 0 bases short and J 3 bases short, with 9 bases between. The CDR3 sequence is 13 residues long. CDR1 and CDR2 (germline): DFQATT, SNEGSKA (reference sequence). DNA for the CDR3: TGCAGTGCTAGAGATAAGTGGTTCTACGAGCAGTACTTC. Amino acids: CSARDKWFYEQYF.

This clonotype was seen a few times. V gene TRBV5-1 combines with J gene TRBJ1-1, with 8 bases aligning to TRBD1. The CDR3 totals 15 residues. The germline CDR1 and CDR2 sequences are SGHRS and YFSETQ. Trimming cost V 3 bases and J 0 bases; bases outside gene matches: 4. CDR3 residues: CASSWLQGVNTEAFF. In nucleotides, the CDR3 is TGCGCCAGCAGCTGGTTACAGGGGGTGAACACTGAAGCTTTCTTT.

V usage is TRBV20-1 and J usage is TRBJ2-3, with D perhaps given as TRBD1 or TRBD2 (5 bases each). The germline V gene encodes CDR1 DFQATT and CDR2 SNEGSKA (reference sequence). V lost 3 bases and J lost 7, with 20 bases in between. The CDR3 spans 15 residues. CDR3 sequence: CSARGWDRTLNTQYF. The CDR3 DNA sequence: TGCAGTGCTAGGGGTTGGGACCGAACATTGAATACGCAGTATTTT.

A few counts support this clonotype. The chain couples TRBV7-8 to TRBJ2-2; TRBD2 matches at 8 bases. The germline V gene encodes CDR1 SGHVS and CDR2 FQNEAQ. Trimming cost V 7 bases and J 5 bases; bases outside gene matches: 9. The CDR3 totals 15 residues. Written as DNA, the CDR3 is TGTGCCAGCACCCCTGTCGGGAGGGTAACCGGGGAGCTGTTTTTT. This sequence encodes CASTPVGRVTGELFF.

This clonotype appeared a few times. The V and J genes are TRBV27 and TRBJ2-3, with a tentative D call TRBD2 (5 bases). There are 14 residues in the CDR3. The V end lost 2 bases, the J end lost 4 bases, and 10 bases lay between the germline ends. Germline CDR1 reads MNHEY; CDR2 reads SMNVEV (reference sequence). CDR3 residues: CASSLVGLPDTQYF. As DNA, the CDR3 is TGTGCCAGCAGTTTAGTAGGACTCCCAGATACGCAGTATTTT.

The chain uses TRBV2 and TRBJ2-2, with 10 bases lining up with TRBD1. The ends lost 7 bases at V and 9 bases at J; junction bases unmatched: 14. The CDR3 is made up of 16 amino acids. From germline, CDR1 is SNHLY and CDR2 FYNNEI. The CDR3 nucleotides are TGTGCCAGCACCCGGGGCCGGACAGGGGGTTTCCGGGAGCTGTTTTTT. Translation: CASTRGRTGGFRELFF.